These 29 T cell receptor beta chains were sequenced from one sample in a study of T cells in Graves' hyperthyroidism and ophthalmopathy. TCR beta CDR3 regions were amplified from RNA transcripts. The study used the HTBI primer set for a first-round RT-PCR of the TCR CDR3. TCRdb reanalysed the multiplex PCR reads using MiXCR and keeps one entry per CDR3 protein. Counted here are roughly 580,000 distinct CDR3 sequences, approximately 13% occurring once; the ten biggest clones make up 5.5% to 7.5%. Sample: blood. The receptor source for this set is a woman in her twenties or thirties with Graves' hyperthyroidism that later progressed to Graves' ophthalmopathy.

This clonotype was seen ten or more times. The chain employs TRBV7-2 and TRBJ2-1; tentative D call: TRBD1 (6 bases). V gave up 0 bases and J gave up 4 bases, with 7 bases separating them. This CDR3 is built from 14 residues. The germline gives CDR1 SGHTA, CDR2 FQGNSA. The CDR3 region has the DNA TGTGCCAGCAGCTTAGCGGGACAATACAATGAGCAGTTCTTC. As protein: CASSLAGQYNEQFF.

This clonotype was observed a few times. This sequence joins TRBV29-1 and TRBJ2-7; TRBD1 agrees at 7 bases. The length of the CDR3 is 12 residues. Per the germline V gene, CDR1 is SQVTM and CDR2 is ANQGSEA. The J segment lost 6 bases and the V segment lost 4 bases, leaving 6 bases of the junction unmatched. CDR3 sequence reads: CSVGTGLGEQYF. DNA of the CDR3: TGCAGCGTTGGGACAGGACTTGGCGAGCAGTACTTC.

This clonotype has more than one count but fewer than ten. The CDR3 sequence: CASSRPGGAAYEQYF. The CDR3 DNA reads as TGTGCCAGCAGCCGACCCGGGGGAGCGGCCTACGAGCAGTACTTC. V gene TRBV7-8 combines with J gene TRBJ2-7, with D perhaps TRBD2 (6 bases). Looked up from germline, CDR1 is SGHVS and CDR2 is FQNEAQ. CDR3 length equals 15 residues. Trimming left V 5 bases short and J 2 bases short, with 16 bases between. Variable domain in full (rest from reference TRBV7-8 and TRBJ2-7): GAGVSQSPRYKVAKRGQDVALRCDPISGHVSLFWYQQALGQGPEFLTYFQNEAQLDKSGLPSDRFFAERPEGSVSTLKIQRTQQEDSAVYLCASSRPGGAAYEQYFGPGTRLTVT.

This clonotype was counted many times. The chain joins TRBV12-3 or TRBV12-4 to TRBJ1-1; D is ambiguous. The CDR3 extends over 12 amino acids. Trimming removed 9 bases from V and 3 bases from J, with 11 bases in between. CDR3 region: CASRSPHTEAFF. CDR3 coding DNA: TGTGCCAGTCGGTCCCCCCACACTGAAGCTTTCTTT.

This clonotype was recorded a few times. V is TRBV12-3 or TRBV12-4 and J is TRBJ2-1; D is possibly TRBD2 (5 bases). The CDR3 is 15 amino acids. The V and J ends lost 7 bases and 3 bases respectively, with 16 bases between them. The CDR3 reads CASIPLAPFYNEQFF. The CDR3 nucleotides read TGTGCCAGCATCCCATTAGCGCCCTTCTACAATGAGCAGTTCTTC.

V gene TRBV27 combines with J gene TRBJ2-5; the D gene is possibly TRBD2 (5 bases). CDR1 is MNHEY and CDR2 is SMNVEV in the germline V gene (reference sequence). V lost 6 bases to trimming and J lost 1 base, with 15 bases between them. The CDR3 length is 15 residues. CDR3 nucleotide sequence: TGTGCCAGCAGGGTAGCGTACCAGCCCCAAGAGACCCAGTACTTC. This sequence encodes CASRVAYQPQETQYF.

This clonotype has a count of ten or more. The CDR3 is CATSTEHYRGLNEKLFF. CDR3 coding DNA: TGTGCCACCAGCACGGAACACTACAGGGGACTAAATGAAAAACTGTTTTTT. The rearrangement joins TRBV15 to TRBJ1-4, with TRBD1 matching over 7 bases. The length of the CDR3 is 17 residues. V lost 4 bases and J lost 5; bases outside the gene matches: 13. The germline V gene encodes CDR1 LNHNV and CDR2 YYDKDF (reference sequence).

This sequence joins TRBV19 and TRBJ1-4, with TRBD1 matching 8 bases. Unmatched junction bases numbered 7, after V lost 7 bases and J lost 6 bases. The CDR3 extends over 14 amino acids. The germline V gene encodes CDR1 LNHDA and CDR2 SQIVND (reference sequence). Written as DNA, the CDR3 is TGTGCCAGTAAAGGGAGACAGGGGTATGAAAAACTGTTTTTT. It codes for CASKGRQGYEKLFF.

This clonotype has a count of ten or more. The J gene is TRBJ2-1, the V gene TRBV11-3; D unclear. CDR3 length: 14 residues. Germline loops: CDR1 SGHNT, CDR2 YENEEA. V was cut by 1 base and J by 8 bases, with 12 bases left in between. CDR3 amino acids: CASSLVHKSDEQFF. The CDR3 DNA sequence: TGTGCCAGCAGCTTAGTTCATAAGTCTGATGAGCAGTTCTTC.

There are many counts of this clonotype. This chain joins TRBV20-1 and TRBJ2-5; D is perhaps TRBD2 (5 bases). Germline assignment: CDR1 DFQATT and CDR2 SNEGSKA (reference sequence). The CDR3 is 12 amino acids. V lost 8 bases to trimming and J lost 5 bases, with 15 bases between them. The CDR3 DNA reads TGCAGTCGCGAAGGTCCGGGGGAGACCCAGTACTTC. Its protein is CSREGPGETQYF.

This clonotype was counted ten times or more. The CDR3 spells CAITDDRYNEQFF. In DNA, the CDR3 is TGTGCCATCACTGACGACAGATACAATGAGCAGTTCTTC. V is TRBV10-3 and J is TRBJ2-1, with a tentative D call TRBD1 (5 bases). Germline CDR1 and CDR2: ENHRY and SYGVKD. The CDR3 loop spans 13 amino acids. V gave up 7 bases and J gave up 4 bases, with 11 bases separating them.

The chain combines TRBV29-1 with TRBJ2-6; no reliable D call. Germline V lookup: CDR1 SQVTM, CDR2 ANQGSEA. The germline V and J ends were trimmed by 5 bases and 0 bases, with 11 bases remaining between them. The CDR3 is 15 residues long. The CDR3: CSVNKGTSGANVLTF. CDR3 nucleotides: TGCAGCGTTAATAAGGGAACCTCTGGGGCCAACGTCCTGACTTTC. The full variable domain, completed using reference TRBV29-1 and TRBJ2-6, is SAVISQKPSRDICQRGTSLTIQCQVDSQVTMMFWYRQQPGQSLTLIATANQGSEATYESGFVIDKFPISRPNLTFSTLTVSNMSPEDSSIYLCSVNKGTSGANVLTFGAGSRLTVL.

This clonotype was seen a handful of times. J is TRBJ2-3 and V is TRBV6-5, with 8 bases fitting TRBD2. The V gene's germline CDR1 is MNHEY and CDR2 SVGAGI. J lost 9 bases, V lost 4 bases, and 21 bases had no gene match. CDR3 length: 18 residues. The CDR3 DNA follows: TGTGCCAGCAGTTCAATATCGGGACTAGGAGCGGGCGCAGGGACGCAGTATTTT. Residues: CASSSISGLGAGAGTQYF.

This clonotype was picked up many times. The gene calls are TRBV12-3 or TRBV12-4 and TRBJ2-5, with D possibly being TRBD2 (5 bases). V was trimmed by 7 bases and J by 5 bases, leaving 14 bases between them. This CDR3 has 13 amino acids. DNA for the CDR3: TGTGCCAGCACCTACTACTCGGGGGAGACCCAGTACTTC. It is translated as CASTYYSGETQYF.

This clonotype was detected many times. CDR3 sequence: CASSLTEGGYTF. Here the CDR3 DNA reads TGTGCCAGCAGTCTCACTGAGGGGGGCTACACCTTC. The rearrangement joins TRBV12-3 or TRBV12-4 to TRBJ1-2; D is possibly TRBD1 (5 bases). The CDR3 is made up of 12 amino acids. Trimming shortened V by 5 bases and J by 8 bases, and 12 bases separated the two germline ends.

The sample holds many counts of this clonotype. The chain employs TRBV7-2 and TRBJ2-7; 14 bases map to TRBD2. CDR3 size: 19 residues. With 5 bases clipped from V and 3 bases from J, the junction kept 15 bases outside the gene matches. Per the germline V gene, CDR1 is SGHTA and CDR2 is FQGNSA. In DNA form, the CDR3 reads TGTGCCAGCAGCCCCTCGCCCCCGGGACTAGCGGGAGTCGGCTACGAGCAGTACTTC. Translating it yields CASSPSPPGLAGVGYEQYF.

A note on this clonotype: A much larger clone differs from this one at a single base, so this may be a read error. The V call is TRBV30, the J call TRBJ1-5; no reliable D call. Trimming took 3 bases from V and 0 from J, leaving 3 bases between them. CDR1 GTSNPN and CDR2 SVGIG come from the germline V gene (reference sequence). The CDR3 has 12 residues. The CDR3 loop reads CAWRDSNQPQHF. The CDR3 region has the DNA TGTGCCTGGAGGGATAGCAATCAGCCCCAGCATTTT. Looking up the rest from reference TRBV30 and TRBJ1-5 gives the full variable domain: SQTIHQWPATLVQPVGSPLSLECTVEGTSNPNLYWYRQAAGRGLQLLFYSVGIGQISSEVPQNLSASRPQDRQFILSSKKLLLSDSGFYLCAWRDSNQPQHFGDGTRLSIL.

The J gene is TRBJ2-3, the V gene TRBV2; 12 nucleotides line up with TRBD2. V shed 6 bases, J shed 6 bases, and the junction held 10 bases outside the gene matches. CDR3 length equals 16 residues. Per the germline V gene, CDR1 is SNHLY and CDR2 is FYNNEI. CDR3 protein: CASSAPLAGGADTQYF. CDR3 coding DNA: TGTGCCAGCAGCGCACCACTAGCGGGAGGCGCGGATACGCAGTATTTT.

This clonotype was recorded at least ten times. The CDR3 nucleotides are TGTGCCACCCTCCTCCCCTTACGGGAGGGAAGCACCGGGGAGCTGTTTTTT. Residues: CATLLPLREGSTGELFF. V usage is TRBV6-1 and J usage is TRBJ2-2; the match to TRBD2 covers 8 bases. This CDR3 region has 17 residues. V trimming: 10 bases; J trimming: 4 bases; junction bases outside the gene matches: 17. Germline V lookup: CDR1 MNHNS, CDR2 SASEGT.

Ten or more counts support this clonotype. V gene TRBV3-1 combines with J gene TRBJ2-1; D could derive from TRBD1 or TRBD2 (5 bases each). The CDR3 has 14 amino acids. Germline V gene data show CDR1 as LGHDT and CDR2 as YNNKEL (reference sequence). V was clipped by 5 bases and J by 5 bases, with 13 bases between them. The CDR3 DNA is TGTGCCAGCAGCTTGGGGGACGTCAACAATGAGCAGTTCTTC. It codes for CASSLGDVNNEQFF.

This clonotype was picked up a small number of times. The chain uses TRBV9 and TRBJ2-4; 7 bases line up with TRBD1. The junction had 3 bases not matched to a gene; V was cut back by 3 bases and J by 0 bases. In germline, CDR1 is SGDLS, CDR2 YYNGEE. CDR3 length: 15 residues. The CDR3 nucleotides read TGTGCCAGCAGCGGCGGACAGGAAGCCAAAAACATTCAGTACTTC. This sequence encodes CASSGGQEAKNIQYF.

The genes are TRBV7-9 and TRBJ1-1, with D perhaps TRBD1 (5 bases). Germline V gene data show CDR1 as SEHNR and CDR2 as FQNEAQ (reference sequence). V was shortened by 2 bases and J by 6 bases, with 19 bases between the two germline ends. The CDR3 loop spans 16 amino acids. This CDR3 reads CASSLTGGKGGPEAFF. The CDR3 DNA follows: TGTGCCAGCAGCTTAACCGGGGGTAAAGGAGGTCCTGAAGCTTTCTTT.

This clonotype occurred many times. J is TRBJ2-1 and V is TRBV30, with 12 positions matching TRBD2. The germline V gene encodes CDR1 GTSNPN and CDR2 SVGIG (reference sequence). The CDR3 is made up of 15 amino acids. V was pared by 3 bases and J by 8 bases, with 8 bases of the junction left unmatched. The CDR3 nucleotides read TGTGCCTGGAGCGCTAGCGGGAGGGAGGCCCATGAGCAGTTCTTC. Encoded protein: CAWSASGREAHEQFF.

This clonotype was found once. V and J are TRBV9 and TRBJ1-5, with TRBD1 as a possible D gene (5 bases). This CDR3 has 15 amino acids. Per the germline V gene, CDR1 is SGDLS and CDR2 is YYNGEE. V lost 3 bases and J lost 5, with 15 bases in between. The CDR3 loop reads CASSARGGVHQPQHF. The CDR3 region has the DNA TGTGCCAGCAGCGCGCGGGGGGGGGTCCATCAGCCCCAGCATTTT. The full variable domain, in which reference TRBV9 and TRBJ1-5 provide the parts outside the CDR3, is DSGVTQTPKHLITATGQRVTLRCSPRSGDLSVYWYQQSLDQGLQFLIQYYNGEERAKGNILERFSAQQFPDLHSELNLSSLELGDSALYFCASSARGGVHQPQHFGDGTRLSIL.

This clonotype turned up a few times. V gene TRBV28 combines with J gene TRBJ2-7, with 9 bases that match TRBD1. V shed 9 bases, J shed 5 bases, and the junction held 8 bases outside the gene matches. The CDR3 length is 13 residues. Germline values: CDR1 MDHEN, CDR2 SYDVKM. The CDR3 DNA sequence: TGTGCCAGTTCCCGGACAGGGGTCCACGAGCAGTACTTC. Its protein is CASSRTGVHEQYF.

This clonotype has a count of ten or more. The genes are TRBV7-2 and TRBJ1-1; no reliable D call. Per the germline V gene, CDR1 is SGHTA and CDR2 is FQGNSA. The CDR3 extends over 13 amino acids. V was cut by 11 bases and J by 1 base, with 14 bases left in between. The CDR3 nucleotides are TGTGCCGCCGACCGTAGTCGGAACACTGAAGCTTTCTTT. Protein: CAADRSRNTEAFF.

This clonotype occurred a few times. V and J are TRBV7-9 and TRBJ2-3; 12 bases line up with TRBD2. V lost 6 bases, J lost 3 bases, and 7 bases stayed unmatched. Per the germline V gene, CDR1 is SEHNR and CDR2 is FQNEAQ (reference sequence). The CDR3 totals 16 residues. CDR3 amino acids: CASSSTSGRITDTQYF. CDR3 nucleotide sequence: TGTGCCAGCAGTTCGACTAGCGGGAGAATAACAGATACGCAGTATTTT.

A word on this clonotype: This may arise from a read error, as a much more abundant clone is one base away. V is TRBV27 and J is TRBJ2-1; 8 positions match TRBD2. Per germline, CDR1 MNHEY and CDR2 SMNVEV (reference sequence). CDR3 size: 18 residues. Trimming took 5 bases from V and 9 from J; bases not matched to a gene: 21. The CDR3 DNA sequence: TGTGCCAGCAGTCTCCAGGGACTAGGTCGGTGGTTTACGGGTGAGCAGTTCTTC. This encodes CASSLQGLGRWFTGEQFF.

This clonotype was seen repeatedly, ten times or more. The chain joins TRBV5-1 to TRBJ2-1, with no clear D. Trimming left V 0 bases short and J 7 bases short, with 8 bases between. Looked up from germline, CDR1 is SGHRS and CDR2 is YFSETQ. The length of the CDR3 is 13 residues. For the CDR3, the DNA is TGCGCCAGCAGCTTGGCTGGGTTGAATGAGCAGTTCTTC. Protein: CASSLAGLNEQFF.